These T cell receptor beta chains were read from a single sample in a study of blood T cell repertoires in COVID-19. Repertoires were generated with immunoSEQ multiplex PCR, while TCRdb's copy carries only in-frame clones and drops some. The table has about 280,000 clones, approximately 90% seen once. Sequencing was carried out using peripheral blood. The receptors derive from a woman in her forties or fifties who had recovered from COVID-19. CDR3s include the opening cysteine and the closing phenylalanine or tryptophan. A D gene is named only where the DNA matches it firmly. Clone sizes are given selectively: once, few, many, or a class where the clone is expanded.

d_call: TRBD1
v_call: TRBV4-1
clone_size: few
j_call: TRBJ1-2
cdr3_length: 15
cdr3_nt: TGCGCCAGCAGCCAAGGGGACAGGGTTTACTATGGCTACACCTTC
cdr3_aa: CASSQGDRVYYGYTF

d_call: -
v_call: TRBV10-3
clone_size: -
j_call: TRBJ2-5
cdr3_length: 13
cdr3_nt: TGTGCCATCGGGCCACCTACCGCCGAGACCCAGTACTTC
cdr3_aa: CAIGPPTAETQYF

d_call: TRBD1
v_call: TRBV29-1
clone_size: once
j_call: TRBJ1-1
cdr3_length: 13
cdr3_nt: TGCAGCACAGCCGGGACAGGGATGACTGAAGCTTTCTTT
cdr3_aa: CSTAGTGMTEAFF

d_call: TRBD1
v_call: TRBV15
clone_size: -
j_call: TRBJ2-1
cdr3_length: 15
cdr3_nt: TGTGCCACCAGCAGAGACAGGGGGTTCTACAATGAGCAGTTCTTC
cdr3_aa: CATSRDRGFYNEQFF

d_call: -
v_call: TRBV7-8
clone_size: few
j_call: TRBJ1-2
cdr3_length: 13
cdr3_nt: TGTGCCAGCAGCTTAGCGAACAGCTATGGCTACACCTTC
cdr3_aa: CASSLANSYGYTF

d_call: TRBD2
v_call: TRBV28
clone_size: -
j_call: TRBJ2-7
cdr3_length: 16
cdr3_nt: TGTGCCAGCAGTCCAATTTCTAGCGGGAGGATCTACGAGCAGTACTTC
cdr3_aa: CASSPISSGRIYEQYF

d_call: -
v_call: TRBV3-1/TRBV3-2
clone_size: -
j_call: TRBJ2-2
cdr3_length: 15
cdr3_nt: TGTGCCAGCCGTGGGGGAGGGGGAAACACCGGGGAGCTGTTTTTT
cdr3_aa: CASRGGGGNTGELFF

d_call: -
v_call: TRBV5-5
clone_size: -
j_call: TRBJ2-7
cdr3_length: 14
cdr3_nt: TGTGCCAGCAGCCCGGCGGGCTCCCAACAGCGGCAGTACTTC
cdr3_aa: CASSPAGSQQRQYF

d_call: -
v_call: TRBV4-3
clone_size: once
j_call: TRBJ1-4
cdr3_length: 14
cdr3_nt: TGCGCCAGCAGCCAGCAGGGGCTTAATGAAAAACTGTTTTTT
cdr3_aa: CASSQQGLNEKLFF

d_call: TRBD1
v_call: TRBV5-1
clone_size: -
j_call: TRBJ1-2
cdr3_length: 13
cdr3_nt: TGCGCCAGCAGCCGTGGGACAGGGAATGGCTACACCTTC
cdr3_aa: CASSRGTGNGYTF

d_call: TRBD2
v_call: TRBV30
clone_size: -
j_call: TRBJ2-2
cdr3_length: 19
cdr3_nt: TGTGCCTGGAGTATCGAGACTAGCGGGAGGGCCCGAGGGACCGGGGAGCTGTTTTTT
cdr3_aa: CAWSIETSGRARGTGELFF

d_call: -
v_call: TRBV7-8
clone_size: -
j_call: TRBJ1-1
cdr3_length: 14
cdr3_nt: TGTGCCAGCAGCCTCATGGGGGGACCCACTGAAGCTTTCTTT
cdr3_aa: CASSLMGGPTEAFF

d_call: -
v_call: TRBV21-1
clone_size: -
j_call: TRBJ1-2
cdr3_length: 13
cdr3_nt: TGTGCCAGCAGCCCTCATCGGGGGGGCGGCTACACCTTC
cdr3_aa: CASSPHRGGGYTF

d_call: -
v_call: TRBV5-1
clone_size: -
j_call: TRBJ1-3
cdr3_length: 16
cdr3_nt: TGCGCCAGCAGCTTAATGGGGAGAGTGGGAGGAAACACCATATATTTT
cdr3_aa: CASSLMGRVGGNTIYF